Each of the 3 T cell receptor beta chains below was sequenced from the same sample in a study of control samples from healthy donors and cancer patients. Method: immunoSEQ multiplex PCR; TCRdb's copy keeps in-frame clones and lacks some. The table includes some 140,000 clones, roughly 92% detected once. Source material: blood. These receptors all come from a man younger than 45 in good health.

The chain links TRBV19 to TRBJ1-5; possibly TRBD1 for D (6 bases). Per the germline V gene, CDR1 is LNHDA and CDR2 is SQIVND (reference sequence). This CDR3 has 16 amino acids. Deletions cut 1 base from V and 2 bases from J, with 12 bases between. In DNA, the CDR3 is TGTGCCAGTAGTATAGTAAACAGGGTAGGCAATCAGCCCCAGCATTTT. Its protein product is CASSIVNRVGNQPQHF.

The chain links TRBV6-1 to TRBJ2-1, with 9 nucleotides matching TRBD2. The CDR3 has 15 residues. J was trimmed by 9 bases and V by 0 bases; bases with no gene match: 6. CDR1 and CDR2 (germline): MNHNS, SASEGT. CDR3 coding DNA: TGTGCCAGCAGTGAAGCTAGCGGGAGTGTTATTGAGCAGTTCTTC. Its translation: CASSEASGSVIEQFF.

This chain connects TRBV19 to TRBJ1-1; tentatively, D is TRBD1 (5 bases). With 7 bases removed from V and 1 base from J, the gap between germline ends came to 10 bases. Germline V lookup: CDR1 LNHDA, CDR2 SQIVND (reference sequence). CDR3 length: 13 residues. CDR3 sequence: CASTPGGNTEAFF. The CDR3, as DNA: TGTGCCAGTACCCCTGGGGGGAACACTGAAGCTTTCTTT.